A single sample is the source of the 20 T cell receptor beta chains below, sequenced in a study of blood T cell repertoires in COVID-19. Profiling relied on immunoSEQ multiplex PCR, and the TCRdb table lists in-frame clones only, not all of them. The sample has more than 250,000 clones, 86% seen once. Sequenced input: peripheral blood. These receptors were collected from a man between 18 and 29 years old with active or convalescent COVID-19.

The chain is built from TRBV19 and TRBJ2-7; 9 bases agree with TRBD1. J lost 4 bases, V lost 9 bases, and 19 bases had no gene match. Germline V gives CDR1 LNHDA, CDR2 SQIVND (reference sequence). This CDR3 spans 17 amino acids. The chain's CDR3 is CASGSGTGIIGSYEQYF. The CDR3 DNA follows: TGTGCCAGCGGATCCGGGACAGGGATTATTGGTTCATACGAGCAGTACTTC.

The chain combines TRBV18 with TRBJ1-1, with no clear D. The CDR3 runs to 14 residues. CDR1 is KGHSH and CDR2 is LQKENI in the germline V gene. Trimming left V 4 bases short and J 1 base short, with 10 bases between. CDR3 nucleotide sequence: TGTGCCAGCTCACTGACTATAGAGAACACTGAAGCTTTCTTT. Encoded protein: CASSLTIENTEAFF.

The CDR3 region has the DNA TGTGCCATCAGTGAGGTTCAGGCAGGAAGCTCTGGGGCCAACGTCCTGACTTTC. Its translation is CAISEVQAGSSGANVLTF. This sequence joins TRBV10-3 and TRBJ2-6; no clear D. The CDR3 covers 18 residues. The germline V gene has CDR1 ENHRY and CDR2 SYGVKD. V was pared by 2 bases and J by 0 bases, with 14 bases between.

This chain connects TRBV9 to TRBJ1-2, with a weak D call TRBD1 (6 bases). Trimming stripped 3 bases from V and 8 bases from J, with 14 bases between. The CDR3 runs to 13 residues. Germline V CDR1 and CDR2: SGDLS, YYNGEE. As DNA, the CDR3 is TGTGCCAGCAGCGGAGGGACAACTTTGGGCTACACCTTC. Translated, it gives CASSGGTTLGYTF. Variable domain in full (rest from reference TRBV9 and TRBJ1-2): DSGVTQTPKHLITATGQRVTLRCSPRSGDLSVYWYQQSLDQGLQFLIQYYNGEERAKGNILERFSAQQFPDLHSELNLSSLELGDSALYFCASSGGTTLGYTFGSGTRLTVV.

The chain links TRBV19 to TRBJ2-2, with 7 nucleotides matching TRBD2. The CDR3 contains 15 residues. Germline V CDR1 and CDR2: LNHDA, SQIVND (reference sequence). Trimming cost V 8 bases and J 0 bases; bases outside gene matches: 6. For the CDR3, the DNA is TGTGCCAGTTCGGGAAGCGGGGCGAACACCGGGGAGCTGTTTTTT. Translated, it gives CASSGSGANTGELFF.

This clone was detected a few times. This specimen includes other DNA sequences encoding the same CDR3. V and J are TRBV6-5 and TRBJ1-5, with D tentatively TRBD1 (5 bases). CDR3 length: 14 amino acids. Per the germline V gene, CDR1 is MNHEY and CDR2 is SVGAGI. Trimming removed 2 bases from V and 6 bases from J, with 11 bases in between. CDR3 coding DNA: TGTGCCAGCAGTTACGGAGGGGCGGGTCAGCCCCAGCATTTT. Translated, it gives CASSYGGAGQPQHF.

This clone was found once. The gene calls are TRBV7-9 and TRBJ1-1; D unresolved. Per germline, CDR1 SEHNR and CDR2 FQNEAQ (reference sequence). CDR3 size: 11 residues. The V end lost 8 bases, the J end lost 4 bases, and 8 bases lay between the germline ends. In DNA, the CDR3 is TGTGCCAGCGGACTTGGCACTGAAGCTTTCTTT. The encoded protein is CASGLGTEAFF.

The rearrangement links TRBV30 to TRBJ2-2; 13 bases align to TRBD2. Germline CDR1 and CDR2: GTSNPN and SVGIG (reference sequence). The CDR3 length is 16 residues. V was clipped by 8 bases and J by 0 bases; unmatched bases: 6. CDR3 sequence: CAQGLAGAANTGELFF. In DNA, the CDR3 is TGTGCCCAAGGACTAGCGGGGGCCGCGAACACCGGGGAGCTGTTTTTT.

The gene calls are TRBV5-4 and TRBJ2-5; 8 nucleotides match TRBD2. The germline gives CDR1 SGHNT, CDR2 YYREEE (reference sequence). The ends lost 0 bases at V and 3 bases at J; junction bases unmatched: 4. CDR3 size: 15 residues. The CDR3: CASSLAGTREETQYF. The CDR3 nucleotides read TGTGCCAGCAGCTTGGCCGGGACTAGAGAAGAGACCCAGTACTTC. The full variable domain, in which reference TRBV5-4 and TRBJ2-5 provide the parts outside the CDR3, is ETGVTQSPTHLIKTRGQQVTLRCSSQSGHNTVSWYQQALGQGPQFIFQYYREEENGRGNFPPRFSGLQFPNYSSELNVNALELDDSALYLCASSLAGTREETQYFGPGTRLLVL.

V gene TRBV12-5 combines with J gene TRBJ1-1, with D possibly matching TRBD1 (5 bases). Between the trimmed V and J ends, which lost 4 bases and 5 bases, there was a span of 11 bases. This CDR3 region has 13 residues. The V gene's germline CDR1 is LGHNT and CDR2 FRNRAP. The CDR3 sequence is CASGSKGTTEAFF. CDR3 sequence (DNA): TGTGCTAGTGGTTCCAAGGGGACTACTGAAGCTTTCTTT. The full variable domain, completed using reference TRBV12-5 and TRBJ1-1, is DARVTQTPRHKVTEMGQEVTMRCQPILGHNTVFWYRQTMMQGLELLAYFRNRAPLDDSGMPKDRFSAEMPDATLATLKIQPSEPRDSAVYFCASGSKGTTEAFFGQGTRLTVV.

The chain uses TRBV27 and TRBJ1-1; D uncertain. Trimming took 7 bases from V and 0 from J, leaving 21 bases between them. There are 17 residues in the CDR3. Germline CDR1 is MNHEY and CDR2 is SMNVEV (reference sequence). Written as DNA, the CDR3 is TGTGCCAGCATTCCCACGGGATGGGGTTACATGAACACTGAAGCTTTCTTT. Protein: CASIPTGWGYMNTEAFF.

Only one count was recorded for this clone. V is TRBV7-2 and J is TRBJ1-5; D might be TRBD1 (6 bases). The CDR3 sequence is 17 residues long. The V and J ends lost 5 bases and 0 bases respectively, with 17 bases between them. CDR1 and CDR2 (germline): SGHTA, FQGNSA. The chain's CDR3 is CASSPIGQIYSNQPQHF. The CDR3 DNA reads as TGTGCCAGCAGCCCGATTGGACAGATCTATAGCAATCAGCCCCAGCATTTT.

The chain recombines TRBV27 with TRBJ2-1; 7 bases are shared with TRBD2. The length of the CDR3 is 13 residues. With V trimmed by 4 bases and J by 9 bases, 6 bases remained unmatched. From germline, CDR1 is MNHEY and CDR2 SMNVEV (reference sequence). The CDR3 sequence: CASSSSGGGEQFF. The CDR3 DNA reads as TGTGCCAGCAGTTCGTCGGGAGGCGGTGAGCAGTTCTTC.

This clone appeared once. The CDR3 DNA is TGCGCCAGCAGCTTATCAGCGAACACCGGGGAGCTGTTTTTT. Its protein is CASSLSANTGELFF. This chain links TRBV5-1 with TRBJ2-2; D ambiguous. Germline V gene sequence: CDR1 SGHRS, CDR2 YFSETQ. The CDR3 spans 14 residues. V lost 2 bases and J lost 0, with 5 bases in between.

The J gene is TRBJ1-1, the V gene TRBV2; TRBD1 is a possible D gene (5 bases). Trimming left V 2 bases short and J 1 base short, with 14 bases between. Germline assignment: CDR1 SNHLY and CDR2 FYNNEI. The CDR3 is 16 amino acids. CDR3 in amino acids: CASSEKPQTANTEAFF. CDR3 in DNA: TGTGCCAGCAGTGAAAAACCACAGACAGCGAACACTGAAGCTTTCTTT.

The genes are TRBV27 and TRBJ2-1, with D possibly TRBD2 on 5 matching bases. Per germline, CDR1 MNHEY and CDR2 SMNVEV (reference sequence). The CDR3 spans 15 residues. Trimming pared 2 bases from V and 8 bases from J, leaving 16 bases between. The CDR3 reads CASSLVAGGWDEQFF. Written as DNA, the CDR3 is TGTGCCAGCAGTTTAGTGGCAGGAGGCTGGGATGAGCAGTTCTTC.

The V call is TRBV18, the J call TRBJ2-5; maybe TRBD1 (6 bases). Trimming removed 2 bases at V and 4 bases at J, with 8 bases between. Germline CDR1 and CDR2: KGHSH and LQKENI. The CDR3 runs 13 residues. CDR3 protein: CASSPMDRETQYF. DNA for the CDR3: TGTGCCAGCTCACCAATGGACAGAGAGACCCAGTACTTC.

The V call is TRBV6-5, the J call TRBJ2-1, with 9 bases lining up with TRBD1. The CDR3 contains 14 residues. The J segment lost 5 bases and the V segment lost 7 bases, leaving 6 bases of the junction unmatched. CDR1 and CDR2 from the germline V gene are MNHEY and SVGAGI. CDR3 nucleotides: TGTGCCAGCAACGCGGGACAGGGCCACAATGAGCAGTTCTTC. This codes for CASNAGQGHNEQFF.

The chain joins TRBV7-9 to TRBJ2-2; TRBD2 might be the D (5 bases). V gave up 0 bases and J gave up 1 base, with 9 bases separating them. Germline V gene data show CDR1 as SEHNR and CDR2 as FQNEAQ (reference sequence). The CDR3 spans 16 residues. The CDR3 reads CASSLASGVNTGELFF. The CDR3 DNA reads TGTGCCAGCAGCTTAGCCTCCGGGGTGAACACCGGGGAGCTGTTTTTT.

The J gene is TRBJ2-3, the V gene TRBV15, with 7 bases fitting TRBD1. Germline V gene data show CDR1 as LNHNV and CDR2 as YYDKDF (reference sequence). The CDR3 consists of 15 residues. V lost 1 base to trimming and J lost 2 bases; unmatched junction nucleotides: 3. CDR3 sequence (DNA): TGTGCCACCAGCAGAGGGGGACAGATCACAGATACGCAGTATTTT. Its translation: CATSRGGQITDTQYF.